Sample share makes the clone carrying this T cell receptor beta chain medium-sized. What it binds is unknown. The data stem from a study of T cell repertoires in cytomegalovirus infection. General observations from the study: CMV-specific HLA-C-restricted TCR beta clonotypes dominated the ex vivo response.

This CDR3 has 19 amino acids. V was trimmed by 0 bases and J by 1 base, leaving 19 bases between them. Per the germline V gene, CDR1 is SGHVS and CDR2 is FQNEAQ. From the reads, TCRdb called clonotypes with MiXCR, one entry per CDR3 protein. This table has nearly 450,000 distinct CDR3 sequences, approximately 32% appearing once. The sequenced sample was PBMCs. The source is a human donor in good health (CMV status not recorded). Some clones in this sample may be carry-over from other donors' samples. The genes are TRBV7-8 and TRBJ1-5; perhaps TRBD1 as D (5 bases). The CDR3 sequence is CASSLASGHGPYSNQPQHF. In DNA form, the CDR3 reads TGTGCCAGCAGCTTAGCGAGTGGACATGGCCCATACAGCAATCAGCCCCAGCATTTT.